A selection of T cell receptor beta chains follows, all from one sample in a study of shared clonotypes between healthy human individuals. Libraries were prepared by immunoSEQ multiplex PCR; TCRdb keeps only in-frame clonotypes and omits some of them. The sample carries about 2 million clones, around 95% recorded once. The sample was naive CD4+ T cells sorted from blood. All receptors come from a man younger than 35 in good health. CDR3s include the opening cysteine and the closing phenylalanine or tryptophan. The D gene is left open where the match is weak. Only part of the rows carry a size: once, few, many, or a class if the clone is expanded.

d_gene | j_gene | v_gene | abundance | CDR3aa | CDR3nt
TRBD2 | TRBJ2-1 | TRBV10-2 | once | CASSGGREGDNEQFF | TGCGCCAGCAGTGGGGGGCGGGAGGGAGACAATGAGCAGTTCTTC
- | TRBJ1-6 | TRBV25-1 | once | CASGGASSYNSPLHF | TGTGCCAGCGGAGGGGCGAGCTCCTATAATTCACCCCTCCACTTT
- | TRBJ2-2 | TRBV27 | - | CASSLSIQGPLLQLFF | TGTGCCAGCAGTTTATCCATCCAGGGCCCTCTCTTGCAGCTGTTTTTT
- | TRBJ2-3 | TRBV10-3 | - | CAYSEGFTDTQYF | TGTGCCTACTCGGAAGGGTTCACAGATACGCAGTATTTT
- | TRBJ1-1 | TRBV6-5 | - | CASLFLNEAFF | TGTGCCAGCCTTTTTCTAAATGAAGCTTTCTTT
- | TRBJ1-2 | TRBV6-5 | few | CASSSSGAGYTF | TGTGCCAGCAGTTCCTCAGGGGCGGGCTACACCTTC
TRBD2 | TRBJ2-7 | TRBV15 | - | CATSPRGSSYEQYF | TGTGCCACCAGCCCGCGCGGGAGCTCCTACGAGCAGTACTTC
TRBD1 | TRBJ1-6 | TRBV5-4 | - | CASSPDRASPLHF | TGTGCCAGCAGCCCGGACAGGGCTTCACCCCTCCACTTT
- | TRBJ1-2 | TRBV7-9 | - | CASSRGQGGSNYGYTF | TGTGCCAGCAGCCGTGGGCAGGGAGGTTCTAACTATGGCTACACCTTC
- | TRBJ1-1 | TRBV4-1 | - | CASSQEGRMNTEAFF | TGCGCCAGCAGCCAAGAGGGACGGATGAACACTGAAGCTTTCTTT
TRBD1 | TRBJ1-2 | TRBV13 | once | CASSNPNQPGGYGYTF | TGTGCCAGCAGCAACCCAAATCAGCCAGGGGGCTATGGCTACACCTTC
TRBD1 | TRBJ2-3 | TRBV30 | - | CAWSGTGVNTQYF | TGTGCCTGGAGTGGAACAGGGGTGAATACGCAGTATTTT
- | TRBJ2-3 | TRBV9 | - | CASSGGIGRGTDTQYF | TGTGCCAGCAGCGGGGGAATTGGTAGGGGCACAGATACGCAGTATTTT
TRBD2 | TRBJ2-5 | TRBV5-1 | - | CASSLLAASRFQETQYF | TGCGCCAGCAGCTTACTAGCGGCGAGCCGATTCCAAGAGACCCAGTACTTC
- | TRBJ2-6 | TRBV6-1 | - | CASSEVAVTGANVLTF | TGTGCCAGCAGTGAAGTGGCGGTTACTGGGGCCAACGTCCTGACTTTC
TRBD1 | TRBJ1-5 | TRBV7-2 | - | CASSPRQGNQPQHF | TGTGCCAGCAGCCCTAGACAGGGGAATCAGCCCCAGCATTTT
- | TRBJ2-1 | TRBV9 | - | CASSVAGADEQFF | TGTGCCAGCAGCGTAGCGGGAGCTGATGAGCAGTTCTTC
TRBD2 | TRBJ2-1 | TRBV5-1 | - | CASSLEWTSGYNEQFF | TGCGCCAGCAGCTTGGAGTGGACTAGCGGTTACAATGAGCAGTTCTTC
TRBD2 | TRBJ2-2 | TRBV5-1 | once | CARSLAGGPAGGTGELFF | TGCGCCCGCAGCCTAGCGGGGGGCCCGGCCGGGGGCACCGGGGAGCTGTTTTTT
- | TRBJ1-4 | TRBV7-9 | - | CASSLGDATNEKLFF | TGTGCCAGCAGCTTAGGAGACGCAACTAATGAAAAACTGTTTTTT
- | TRBJ1-1 | TRBV7-9 | once | CASSETLNTEAFF | TGTGCCAGCAGCGAGACACTGAACACTGAAGCTTTCTTT
- | TRBJ2-7 | TRBV9 | once | CASSVERGEQYF | TGTGCCAGCAGCGTAGAAAGAGGAGAGCAGTACTTC
- | TRBJ1-4 | TRBV15 | - | CATSRELGLSEKLFF | TGTGCCACCAGCAGAGAACTTGGACTTTCTGAAAAACTGTTTTTT
- | TRBJ1-5 | TRBV5-1 | - | CASSPPSWQPQHF | TGCGCCAGCAGCCCGCCGTCCTGGCAGCCCCAGCATTTT
- | TRBJ1-5 | TRBV5-1 | - | CASSLDGVNQPQHF | TGCGCCAGCAGCCTCGACGGAGTCAATCAGCCCCAGCATTTT
- | TRBJ2-2 | TRBV6-1 | - | CASSDPGGDTGELFF | TGTGCCAGCAGTGATCCAGGGGGGGACACCGGGGAGCTGTTTTTT
- | TRBJ1-2 | TRBV5-6 | - | CASSLDLGRGYTF | TGTGCCAGCAGCTTGGATTTGGGCCGTGGCTACACCTTC
TRBD1 | TRBJ1-1 | TRBV4-1 | - | CASSPRDRGAEAFF | TGCGCCAGCAGCCCGAGGGACAGGGGGGCTGAAGCTTTCTTT
- | TRBJ2-7 | TRBV5-1 | - | CASRQDFYEQYF | TGCGCCAGTCGTCAGGATTTCTACGAGCAGTACTTC
- | TRBJ2-7 | TRBV7-2 | once | CASSLARDVAYEQYF | TGTGCCAGCAGCTTAGCCAGGGACGTAGCCTACGAGCAGTACTTC